One and the same sample provided the 29 T cell receptor beta chains below, sequenced in a study of Ad26.COV2.S vaccination and SARS-CoV-2 variants. The table came from immunoSEQ multiplex PCR; TCRdb's copy has only in-frame clones and leaves some out. This table has about 180,000 clones, roughly nine tenths appearing once. Sequencing was performed on peripheral blood, taken after recovery from COVID-19. The receptors here all came from a human donor who had recovered from COVID-19.

The J gene is TRBJ1-5, the V gene TRBV28; D gene unclear. From germline, CDR1 is MDHEN and CDR2 SYDVKM. The CDR3 loop spans 12 amino acids. The V end was cut by 4 bases, the J end by 7 bases, with 8 bases between. CDR3 region: CASSSTGQPQHF. The CDR3, as DNA: TGTGCCAGCAGTTCGACCGGCCAGCCCCAGCATTTT. Full variable domain (rest looked up from reference TRBV28 and TRBJ1-5): DVKVTQSSRYLVKRTGEKVFLECVQDMDHENMFWYRQDPGLGLRLIYFSYDVKMKEKGDIPEGYSVSREKKERFSLILESASTNQTSMYLCASSSTGQPQHFGDGTRLSIL.

The rearrangement links TRBV2 to TRBJ2-7; a weak D match, TRBD1 (6 bases). The CDR3 is made up of 15 amino acids. V shed 7 bases and J shed 7 bases, with 23 bases lying between them. In germline, CDR1 is SNHLY, CDR2 FYNNEI. The CDR3 sequence: CASTSRGSRGGEQYF. CDR3 bases: TGTGCCAGCACTTCCCGGGGTAGCAGGGGCGGGGAGCAGTACTTC.

There are a few counts of this clone. This chain links TRBV19 with TRBJ1-5; D possibly corresponds to TRBD1 (6 bases). CDR3 length equals 15 residues. V lost 5 bases and J lost 11, with 22 bases in between. Germline V gene lookup returns CDR1 LNHDA and CDR2 SQIVND (reference sequence). CDR3 protein: CASSGRTGLWGAQHF. CDR3 in DNA: TGTGCCAGTAGTGGCCGAACAGGGTTGTGGGGCGCCCAGCATTTT.

This chain uses TRBV9 with TRBJ2-3; 11 bases match TRBD2. V trimming: 4 bases; J trimming: 1 base; junction bases outside the gene matches: 5. This CDR3 has 16 amino acids. Germline V gives CDR1 SGDLS, CDR2 YYNGEE. CDR3 nucleotides: TGTGCCAGCAGCAGAACTAGCGGGGGCCGCACAGATACGCAGTATTTT. Translating it yields CASSRTSGGRTDTQYF.

The V gene is TRBV7-8, the J gene TRBJ2-2; no firm D call. V was cut by 5 bases and J by 5 bases, with 6 bases left in between. This CDR3 has 12 residues. Germline V gives CDR1 SGHVS, CDR2 FQNEAQ. CDR3 residues: CASSPLTGELFF. The DNA for the CDR3 is TGTGCCAGCAGCCCCTTAACCGGGGAGCTGTTTTTT.

The genes are TRBV6-5 and TRBJ2-3; weak D call: TRBD2 (6 bases). V gave up 6 bases and J gave up 5 bases, with 9 bases separating them. From germline, CDR1 is MNHEY and CDR2 SVGAGI. The CDR3 covers 12 residues. The CDR3 region is CASSLSGDTQYF. CDR3 nucleotide sequence: TGTGCCAGCAGCCTTAGCGGAGATACGCAGTATTTT.

This clone was seen only a few times. This chain links TRBV21-1 with TRBJ1-5. TRBV21-1 is a recognized pseudogene. This CDR3 comprises 15 residues. This chain's CDR3 is CASSTPLDSFYPQHF. The CDR3 DNA is TGTGCCAGCAGCACCCCTCTTGATAGTTTCTATCCCCAGCATTTT.

The J gene is TRBJ1-6, the V gene TRBV27, with a possible D match to TRBD1 (5 bases). Germline V CDR1 and CDR2: MNHEY, SMNVEV (reference sequence). V was pared by 5 bases and J by 13 bases, with 15 bases between. This CDR3 contains 13 residues. This CDR3 reads CASSNYRGSPLHF. The CDR3 bases are TGTGCCAGCAGTAATTACCGGGGCTCGCCCCTCCACTTT.

The V gene is TRBV4-1, the J gene TRBJ1-1; tentative D call: TRBD1 (6 bases). V lost 1 base, J lost 6 bases, and 12 bases lay in between. Germline lookup yields CDR1 MGHRA and CDR2 YSYEKL. CDR3 length: 14 amino acids. CDR3 DNA sequence: TGCGCCAGCAGCCAAGTTTACCAGGGGCCTGAAGCTTTCTTT. This codes for CASSQVYQGPEAFF.

V gene TRBV6-1 combines with J gene TRBJ2-7; 10 bases map to TRBD1. V shed 3 bases, J shed 1 base, and the junction held 6 bases outside the gene matches. This CDR3 is built from 16 residues. Germline V gives CDR1 MNHNS, CDR2 SASEGT. This CDR3 reads CASSERGTGASYEQYF. The CDR3 DNA reads as TGTGCCAGCAGTGAGAGAGGGACAGGGGCTTCCTACGAGCAGTACTTC.

The V call is TRBV2, the J call TRBJ2-1, with 16 bases matching TRBD2. The junction had 3 bases not matched to a gene; V was cut back by 6 bases and J by 7 bases. The V gene's germline CDR1 is SNHLY and CDR2 FYNNEI. The CDR3 has 15 amino acids. As DNA, the CDR3 is TGTGCCAGCAGCCGGGGACTAGCGGGGGGGAATGAGCAGTTCTTC. It translates to CASSRGLAGGNEQFF.

V is TRBV9 and J is TRBJ1-2; D is possibly TRBD1 (5 bases). This CDR3 region has 14 residues. Trimming took off 0 bases at V and 3 bases at J, with 9 bases between the two ends. Germline V lookup: CDR1 SGDLS, CDR2 YYNGEE. The CDR3 loop is CASSVEVGDYGYTF. The CDR3 DNA is TGTGCCAGCAGCGTAGAAGTGGGGGACTATGGCTACACCTTC.

This rearrangement joins TRBV19 to TRBJ1-1; no clear D gene. The V gene's germline CDR1 is LNHDA and CDR2 SQIVND (reference sequence). The V end lost 6 bases, the J end lost 4 bases, and 12 bases lay between the germline ends. The CDR3 is 13 residues long. CDR3 DNA: TGTGCCAGTAGCCAAACAGTGGGCACTGAAGCTTTCTTT. Amino acids: CASSQTVGTEAFF. The full variable domain, with the rest looked up from reference TRBV19 and TRBJ1-1, is DGGITQSPKYLFRKEGQNVTLSCEQNLNHDAMYWYRQDPGQGLRLIYYSQIVNDFQKGDIAEGYSVSREKKESFPLTVTSAQKNPTAFYLCASSQTVGTEAFFGQGTRLTVV.

In its sample, this clone was seen a few times. The rearrangement uses TRBV10-2 and TRBJ2-5; a weak D match, TRBD1 (5 bases). The CDR3 spans 13 residues. Germline values: CDR1 WSHSY, CDR2 SAAADI. V was trimmed by 3 bases and J by 5 bases, leaving 10 bases between them. The CDR3 nucleotides read TGCGCCAGCAGTGAAAGGGGTCGGGAGACCCAGTACTTC. Translated, it gives CASSERGRETQYF.

The genes are TRBV4-1 and TRBJ1-4, with unresolved D. This CDR3 is 15 amino acids long. In germline, CDR1 is MGHRA, CDR2 YSYEKL. Trimming took off 3 bases at V and 8 bases at J, with 16 bases between the two ends. This CDR3 reads CASSHPGRRGEKLFF. The DNA of the CDR3 is TGCGCCAGCAGCCACCCGGGCCGAAGAGGGGAAAAACTGTTTTTT.

The rearrangement joins TRBV7-2 to TRBJ1-2; the D gene is possibly TRBD1 (6 bases). The CDR3 extends over 14 amino acids. Per germline, CDR1 SGHTA and CDR2 FQGNSA. V lost 5 bases and J lost 7, with 17 bases in between. The CDR3 region has the DNA TGTGCCAGCAGCGATAGGGGTCCCAGGGGTGGCTACACCTTC. Its translation: CASSDRGPRGGYTF. The full variable domain, rest sourced from reference TRBV7-2 and TRBJ1-2, is GAGVSQSPSNKVTEKGKDVELRCDPISGHTALYWYRQSLGQGLEFLIYFQGNSAPDKSGLPSDRFSAERTGGSVSTLTIQRTQQEDSAVYLCASSDRGPRGGYTFGSGTRLTVV.

This clone was picked up one time. One end of the junction fails to match germline, which may point to a read error. This same CDR3 is encoded by further DNA sequences in the sample. The rearrangement uses TRBV10-2 and TRBJ2-6; D perhaps matches TRBD1 (5 bases). There are 16 residues in the CDR3. The V gene's germline CDR1 is WSHSY and CDR2 SAAADI. The CDR3 loop reads CASGLLRPSGANVLTF. In DNA form, the CDR3 reads TGCGCCAGCGGCCTCCTGCGGCCGTCTGGGGCCAACGTTCTGACTTTC.

This clone was recorded a few times. V gene TRBV12-3 or TRBV12-4 combines with J gene TRBJ1-1, with D maybe TRBD1 (6 bases). With 3 bases removed from V and 11 bases from J, the gap between germline ends came to 16 bases. The length of the CDR3 is 13 residues. CDR3 DNA sequence: TGTGCCAGCAGTTTCGACAGGTCGGCGGGGGCTTTCTTT. This codes for CASSFDRSAGAFF.

This clone has just one count. V is TRBV29-1 and J is TRBJ2-7, with D tentatively TRBD1 or TRBD2 (8 bases each). The V and J ends lost 0 bases and 0 bases respectively, with 24 bases between them. The CDR3 has 19 residues. CDR1 and CDR2 from the germline V gene are SQVTM and ANQGSEA. As DNA, the CDR3 is TGCAGCGTTGAAGATCCCGCAGGGGGCGCCGGGACTAGCTCCTACGAGCAGTACTTC. This encodes CSVEDPAGGAGTSSYEQYF.

This clone showed up just once. The rearrangement joins TRBV24-1 to TRBJ2-5, with TRBD1 matching over 10 bases. Germline V gives CDR1 KGHDR, CDR2 SFDVKD. Trimming took 3 bases from V and 4 from J; bases not matched to a gene: 10. The CDR3 spans 17 residues. CDR3 region: CATSDPPGTGARETQYF. CDR3 sequence (DNA): TGTGCCACCAGTGATCCTCCCGGGACAGGGGCTAGAGAGACCCAGTACTTC.

The chain links TRBV6-5 to TRBJ1-2, with D maybe TRBD1 (6 bases). Germline V gene sequence: CDR1 MNHEY, CDR2 SVGAGI. Deletions cut 7 bases from V and 1 base from J, with 7 bases between. This CDR3 has 12 amino acids. The CDR3 DNA sequence: TGTGCCAGCAACAGGGATAACTATGGCTACACCTTC. Its translation is CASNRDNYGYTF.

This chain links TRBV7-9 with TRBJ1-1; 7 bases fit TRBD1. Germline V gene data show CDR1 as SEHNR and CDR2 as FQNEAQ (reference sequence). The trim removed 1 base at V and 0 bases at J, leaving 8 bases unmatched. CDR3 size: 17 residues. The CDR3 sequence is CASSLGGTALMNTEAFF. DNA for the CDR3: TGTGCCAGCAGCTTAGGGGGGACAGCCTTAATGAACACTGAAGCTTTCTTT.

The rearrangement links TRBV20-1 to TRBJ2-7, with D unresolved. This CDR3 region has 11 residues. Germline assignment: CDR1 DFQATT and CDR2 SNEGSKA (reference sequence). V lost 5 bases, J lost 12 bases, and 17 bases lay in between. The chain's CDR3 is CSAARDKGPYF. CDR3 DNA sequence: TGCAGTGCTGCCCGTGATAAAGGGCCGTACTTC.

The genes are TRBV10-3 and TRBJ2-7; 7 bases agree with TRBD1. V gave up 7 bases and J gave up 3 bases; unmatched junction bases: 6. The length of the CDR3 is 13 residues. The germline CDR1 and CDR2 sequences are ENHRY and SYGVKD. The CDR3 DNA reads TGTGCCATCACTTCGGGACAGTTCTACGAGCAGTACTTC. Amino acid sequence: CAITSGQFYEQYF.

This chain connects TRBV21-1 to TRBJ2-1. TRBV21-1 is noted as a pseudogene. This CDR3 spans 16 amino acids. The CDR3 sequence: CASSQKGRGSYNEQFF. CDR3 in DNA: TGTGCCAGCAGCCAGAAGGGGAGAGGCTCCTACAATGAGCAGTTCTTC.

The chain employs TRBV28 and TRBJ1-1, with a tentative D call TRBD1 (6 bases). V was pared by 2 bases and J by 2 bases, with 12 bases between. Germline V gene lookup returns CDR1 MDHEN and CDR2 SYDVKM. The CDR3 has 15 amino acids. The DNA of the CDR3 is TGTGCCAGCAGTTTAGGGTCACAGGGAAACACTGAAGCTTTCTTT. Translation gives CASSLGSQGNTEAFF.

The chain couples TRBV10-1 to TRBJ1-1; 8 bases are shared with TRBD1. Germline V gene data show CDR1 as WNHNN and CDR2 as SYGVQD (reference sequence). CDR3 length: 13 residues. V lost 0 bases and J lost 7; bases outside the gene matches: 1. The CDR3 DNA reads as TGCGCCAGCAGTGAGTCGGGGACAGGTGAAGCTTTCTTT. It codes for CASSESGTGEAFF.

As DNA, the CDR3 is TGTGCCAGCAGACTCATACAGTCGACCGGGGAGCTGTTTTTT. Its translation is CASRLIQSTGELFF. The J gene is TRBJ2-2, the V gene TRBV27; D is unresolved. In germline, CDR1 is MNHEY, CDR2 SMNVEV (reference sequence). V lost 6 bases to trimming and J lost 5 bases, with 13 bases between them. CDR3 length equals 14 residues.

The chain employs TRBV12-5 and TRBJ1-1; a weak D match, TRBD1 (5 bases). The CDR3 extends over 15 amino acids. CDR1 is LGHNT, CDR2 FRNRAP, per germline. V was pared by 1 base and J by 5 bases, with 14 bases between. Here the CDR3 DNA reads TGTGCTAGTGGTTTGGCATCCGACAGAGGGACTGAAGCTTTCTTT. Its protein product is CASGLASDRGTEAFF.